The rows below give T cell receptor beta chains drawn from one sample of a study of T-cell memory formation after mild COVID-19. TCRdb redid the calling of the 5' RACE reads with MiXCR, one entry per CDR3 protein. The sample records more than 300,000 distinct CDR3 sequences, roughly 20% being singletons. Sequenced sample: PBMCs or a T cell subset sorted from them (not recorded which). Receptors originate from a man aged 18 to 35 who had mild COVID-19 (a few samples of this study predate the infection). Cell type and time point are not known. CDR3s include the opening cysteine and the closing phenylalanine or tryptophan. Rows may omit the clone size; those that give it use once, few, many or a size class.

abundance | v_gene | CDR3aa
many | TRBV7-2 | CASSYQGRAKNIQYF
few | TRBV7-8 | CATQGRLSGNTIYF
NA | TRBV12-3/TRBV12-4 | CASSSTGSNTEAFF
NA | TRBV7-2 | CASSRQGVGSYEQYF
NA | TRBV4-1 | CASSQEARLQETQYF
NA | TRBV6-2/TRBV6-3 | CATCPETGGNQPQHF
NA | TRBV18 | CASSPSRTGGWGEQFF
few | TRBV20-1 | CSARGFLEGGTGELFF
many | TRBV7-6 | CASSSPTPGSTDTQYF
NA | TRBV21-1 | CASSRPYTDTQYF
few | TRBV6-2/TRBV6-3 | CASSDRSGLPEDTQYF
NA | TRBV9 | CASSAGGTGLQETQYF
NA | TRBV4-3 | CASSFSGREYTQYF
NA | TRBV6-5 | CASSYSRGLRNEKLFF
NA | TRBV3-1 | CASSQGVGFGNQPQHF
NA | TRBV6-1 | CASTTRRGTEPTDTQYF